The 7 T cell receptor beta chains listed next were all sequenced from one sample in a study of cytomegalovirus exposure and HLA in healthy donors (dated by TCRdb to about 2017). The library was produced with the immunoSEQ multiplex PCR assay. Imported from immuneACCESS, the table was reduced by TCRdb to in-frame sequences with V and J called. These copies leave out some clones; in studies compared against another copy, an unresolved V gene accounts for under half, and the cause of the remainder is not known. In all, the sample holds approximately 280,000 clones, and 86% of those were seen once. The ten largest clones take up 1% of the sample. Specimen: PBMCs. These receptors came from a woman aged 18 to 35 in good health and CMV-seronegative.

The chain joins TRBV5-1 to TRBJ2-1; maybe TRBD1 (6 bases). V lost 2 bases, J lost 3 bases, and 12 bases lay in between. The CDR3 is made up of 15 amino acids. Germline loops: CDR1 SGHRS, CDR2 YFSETQ. CDR3 sequence (DNA): TGCGCCAGCAGCTTCTTTGACAGGCGCTACAATGAGCAGTTCTTC. Its protein product is CASSFFDRRYNEQFF.

V and J are TRBV4-3 and TRBJ1-2; TRBD1 matches 8 bases. Germline V gene sequence: CDR1 LGHNA, CDR2 YSLEER. This CDR3 region has 13 residues. With 5 bases clipped from V and 8 bases from J, the junction kept 7 bases outside the gene matches. As DNA, the CDR3 is TGCGCCAGCAGCGGACAGGGTCTGAGCGGCTACACCTTC. This codes for CASSGQGLSGYTF.

The chain couples TRBV5-4 to TRBJ2-7; tentatively, D is TRBD1 (6 bases). The germline V and J ends were trimmed by 0 bases and 4 bases, with 17 bases remaining between them. The CDR3 totals 16 residues. Germline values: CDR1 SGHNT, CDR2 YYREEE (reference sequence). Here the CDR3 reads CASSLGQGGRGYEQYF. The DNA of the CDR3 is TGTGCCAGCAGCTTGGGGCAGGGTGGCAGGGGTTACGAGCAGTACTTC.

This clone was recorded once. Other DNA sequences from this sample encode an identical CDR3 as well. The chain is built from TRBV5-1 and TRBJ1-2, with TRBD1 matching over 9 bases. Trimming removed 4 bases from V and 4 bases from J; junction bases left unmatched: 5. The length of the CDR3 is 14 residues. The V gene's germline CDR1 is SGHRS and CDR2 YFSETQ. The CDR3 DNA reads as TGCGCCAGCAGCAGAGACAGGGGGTCCTATGGCTACACCTTC. Translating it yields CASSRDRGSYGYTF. Supplemented by reference TRBV5-1 and TRBJ1-2, the full variable domain reads KAGVTQTPRYLIKTRGQQVTLSCSPISGHRSVSWYQQTPGQGLQFLFEYFSETQRNKGNFPGRFSGRQFSNSRSEMNVSTLELGDSALYLCASSRDRGSYGYTFGSGTRLTVV.

A few counts support this clone. The chain carries TRBV6-5 and TRBJ1-2; TRBD1 agrees at 9 bases. V trimming: 8 bases; J trimming: 4 bases; junction bases outside the gene matches: 11. The CDR3 loop spans 15 amino acids. Looked up from germline, CDR1 is MNHEY and CDR2 is SVGAGI. The CDR3 nucleotides are TGTGCCAGCTCTTATGCTGAGGGACAGGGCTATGGCTACACCTTC. Its translation: CASSYAEGQGYGYTF.

This clone was seen a few times. The rearrangement links TRBV27 to TRBJ2-7, with D perhaps matching TRBD1 (6 bases). This CDR3 region has 13 residues. Germline V gene sequence: CDR1 MNHEY, CDR2 SMNVEV (reference sequence). The V gene lost 6 bases and the J gene lost 0 bases, with 9 bases spanning the gap. The CDR3 loop reads CASSPDSSYEQYF. The CDR3 nucleotides are TGTGCCAGCAGCCCGGACAGCTCCTACGAGCAGTACTTC.

The chain recombines TRBV5-1 with TRBJ2-3; 12 nucleotides align to TRBD2. Germline lookup yields CDR1 SGHRS and CDR2 YFSETQ. The CDR3 has 17 amino acids. Trimming cost V 0 bases and J 10 bases; bases outside gene matches: 12. CDR3 amino acids: CASSLGGLAGPGRAQYF. CDR3 in DNA: TGCGCCAGCAGCTTGGGGGGACTAGCGGGCCCCGGCCGTGCGCAGTATTTT. Drawing the rest from reference TRBV5-1 and TRBJ2-3, the complete variable domain is KAGVTQTPRYLIKTRGQQVTLSCSPISGHRSVSWYQQTPGQGLQFLFEYFSETQRNKGNFPGRFSGRQFSNSRSEMNVSTLELGDSALYLCASSLGGLAGPGRAQYFGPGTRLTVL.